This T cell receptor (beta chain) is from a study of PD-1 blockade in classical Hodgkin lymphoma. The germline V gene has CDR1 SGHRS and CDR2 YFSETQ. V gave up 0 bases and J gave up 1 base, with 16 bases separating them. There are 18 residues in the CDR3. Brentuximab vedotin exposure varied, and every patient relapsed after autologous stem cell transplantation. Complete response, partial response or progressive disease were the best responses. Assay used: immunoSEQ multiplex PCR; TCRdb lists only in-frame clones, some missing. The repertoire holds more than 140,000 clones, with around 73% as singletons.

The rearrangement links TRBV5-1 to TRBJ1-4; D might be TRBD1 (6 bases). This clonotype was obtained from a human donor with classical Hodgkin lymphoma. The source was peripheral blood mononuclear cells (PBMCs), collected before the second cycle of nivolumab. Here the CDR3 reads CASSLGPLPRGTNEKLFF. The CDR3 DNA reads TGCGCCAGCAGCTTGGGCCCGCTACCCAGGGGAACTAATGAAAAACTGTTTTTT.